This TCR beta chain was obtained from a study of early T cells in non-severe SARS-CoV-2 infection. Study details: The chains were unpaired, and the sequenced material was bulk RNA from unsorted whole blood. Overall study findings and caveats: Anti-spike CD8 responses were favored in VDJdb matching, and private and CD4 specificities were missed.

This clonotype has ten or more counts. Its matching antigen is unknown. The CDR3 spans 14 residues. V trimming: 8 bases; J trimming: 6 bases; junction bases outside the gene matches: 11. Individual cDNA molecules received unique molecular identifiers. TCRdb redid the calling of the 5' RACE reads with MiXCR, one entry per CDR3 protein. The sample has 65,000 to 70,000 distinct CDR3 sequences; approximately 10% are singletons. The TCR sequence derives from an adult who was a healthcare worker with PCR-confirmed SARS-CoV-2 infection or an uninfected control (not recorded which). This chain connects TRBV12-3 or TRBV12-4 to TRBJ2-7; TRBD1 matches at 9 bases. The source material was whole blood. The CDR3 nucleotides are TGTGCCAGCCGGACCGGGACAGGGTTTTTCGAGCAGTACTTC. It translates to CASRTGTGFFEQYF.